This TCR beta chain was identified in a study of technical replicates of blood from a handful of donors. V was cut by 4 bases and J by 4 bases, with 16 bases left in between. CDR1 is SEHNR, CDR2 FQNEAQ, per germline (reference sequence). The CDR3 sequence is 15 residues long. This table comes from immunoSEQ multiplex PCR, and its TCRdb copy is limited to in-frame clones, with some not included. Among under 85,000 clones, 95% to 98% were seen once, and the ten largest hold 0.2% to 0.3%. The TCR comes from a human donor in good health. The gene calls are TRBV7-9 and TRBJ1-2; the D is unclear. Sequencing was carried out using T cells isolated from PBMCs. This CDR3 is CASSSPGSLPYGYTF. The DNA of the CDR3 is TGTGCCAGCAGCTCACCCGGTTCGCTACCCTATGGCTACACCTTC.